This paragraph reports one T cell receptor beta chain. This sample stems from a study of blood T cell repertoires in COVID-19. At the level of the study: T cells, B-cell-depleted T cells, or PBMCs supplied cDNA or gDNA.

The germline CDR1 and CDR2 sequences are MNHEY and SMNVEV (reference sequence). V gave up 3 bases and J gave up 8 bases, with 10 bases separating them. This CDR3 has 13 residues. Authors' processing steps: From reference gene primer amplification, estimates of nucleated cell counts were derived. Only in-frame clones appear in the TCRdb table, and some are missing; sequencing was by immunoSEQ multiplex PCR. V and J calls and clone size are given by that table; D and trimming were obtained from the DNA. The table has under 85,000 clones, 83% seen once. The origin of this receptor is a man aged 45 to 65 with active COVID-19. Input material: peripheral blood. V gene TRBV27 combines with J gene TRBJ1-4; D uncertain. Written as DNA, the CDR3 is TGTGCCAGCAGTTTCCAGGTTTGGGAAAAACTGTTTTTT. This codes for CASSFQVWEKLFF.